This TCR beta chain was obtained from a study of cytomegalovirus exposure and HLA in healthy donors. Study-level findings and limits: Rare TCR sequences predominated, though certain public TCRs were found in many donors.

The CDR3 consists of 16 residues. V was pared by 0 bases and J by 4 bases, with 15 bases between. Germline assignment: CDR1 MGHRA and CDR2 YSYEKL. Amplification used 60 Vbeta primers and 13 Jbeta primers. Libraries were prepared by immunoSEQ multiplex PCR; TCRdb keeps only in-frame clonotypes and omits some of them. This table holds about 150,000 clones, around 72% found once. About this clone: The antigen is unknown.

This clonotype was sampled from a man in his forties or fifties in good health and CMV-seropositive. Material for sequencing was PBMCs. The V call is TRBV4-1, the J call TRBJ1-2; a weak D match, TRBD1 (5 bases). CDR3 amino acids: CASSQDQGGSLYGYTF. As DNA, the CDR3 is TGCGCCAGCAGCCAAGATCAGGGAGGGTCCCTCTATGGCTACACCTTC.